This T cell receptor (beta chain) was captured in a study of CD8 T cells in ankylosing spondylitis (TCRdb year 2017). For the wider study: To find TCR variants linked to disease, the study profiled T cell receptor beta repertoires in ankylosing spondylitis patients and healthy donors. In total, the full study cohort was made up of roughly 110 healthy donors and 25 to 30 ankylosing spondylitis patients. Peripheral blood samples were taken, and synovial fluid was additionally collected from ankylosing spondylitis patients. Beyond this particular receptor, the publication reports: Some TCR beta motif variants had previously been reported in synovial fluid and blood of reactive arthritis patients, which suggested common disease-initiation mechanisms. Blood from ankylosing spondylitis patients appeared to be characterized by a TCR beta motif made up of under ten highly homologous amino acid variants. According to the report, matched synovial fluid samples from ankylosing spondylitis patients were significantly enriched for the disease-linked clones. A CD8+ phenotype was shown by the disease-linked clones, which were found at relatively low frequencies in peripheral blood.

This clonotype turned up a few times. No cognate antigen has been identified for it. No base qualities exist here, and no much larger clone lies one base off it. The germline V gene yields SGHRS for CDR1 and YFSETQ for CDR2. The CDR3 covers 13 residues, taking in both the cysteine and the phenylalanine. Only the CDR3 portion is preserved as DNA: 39 bases, with reading frame beginning at the first base. V loses 1 base, J loses 6 bases, and the germline ends lie 10 bases apart. The run used an Illumina HiSeq 2500. Quantitative 5'-RACE with molecular barcodes was the method used to prepare the TCR beta libraries. In the original analysis: To identify disease-linked TCR variants, a new computational method was used, one built on a probabilistic model of VDJ rearrangement. TCRdb reprocessing: public reads trimmed at Q25 with fastp, clones called with MiXCR, in-frame beta chains kept. A single entry per CDR3 protein holds the most common genes and DNA from its merged rows. The V and J calls shown here were made by TCRdb, not taken from the authors' results. In all, the sample holds 750,000 to 850,000 distinct CDR3 sequences, and around 11% of those were seen once. The top ten hold around 0.51% of the sample.

Sequencing used blood, either unsorted or a sorted T cell fraction (not recorded which). This sequence uses TRBV5-1 and TRBJ1-2, with the D gene call left open. This TCR was recovered from a male donor with ankylosing spondylitis. The nucleotide sequence is TGCGCCAGCAGCTTGTCTATACGGGATGGCTACACCTTC. The resulting protein is CASSLSIRDGYTF. Supplemented by the reference TRBV5-1 and TRBJ1-2 proteins around the CDR3, the complete variable domain is KAGVTQTPRYLIKTRGQQVTLSCSPISGHRSVSWYQQTPGQGLQFLFEYFSETQRNKGNFPGRFSGRQFSNSRSEMNVSTLELGDSALYLCASSLSIRDGYTFGSGTRLTVV.